This T cell receptor (beta chain) was identified during a study of beta chain features in type 1 diabetes. Study-level results: HLA effects on TCRB rearrangement stayed unresolved here.

Reverse transcribing all isolated RNA meant expressed TCRB transcripts were sequenced. Only in-frame clones appear in the TCRdb table, and some are missing; sequencing was by immunoSEQ multiplex PCR. The table shows roughly 450,000 clones, with 14% occurring only once. About this clone itself: Its antigen is unidentified. An end of the junction does not agree with germline; a read error may underlie this.

Sorted populations all exceeded 95% purity. The CDR3 covers 11 residues. Germline lookup yields CDR1 SQVTM and CDR2 ANQGSEA. The chain couples TRBV29-1 to TRBJ2-7; 7 positions match TRBD2. The TCR originated in a man aged 25 to 40 in good health. Sequencing was done on a sample of naive CD4+ T cells from blood. CDR3 bases: TGCAGCGTCGATACAGCGGGACTTAGGGCCTTC. Translation: CSVDTAGLRAF.